A selection of T cell receptor beta chains follows, all from one sample in a study of shared clonotypes between healthy human individuals. The repertoire was sequenced with immunoSEQ multiplex PCR; TCRdb's copy has only in-frame clones and lacks some. The sample yields 850,000 to 1,200,000 clones, roughly 70% seen once. What was sequenced was memory CD4+ T cells sorted from blood. The receptor set was obtained from a man younger than 35 in good health. Both conserved end residues are trimmed from each CDR3.

v_call: TRBV27; cdr3_aa: ASSHTRTSGANVLT
v_call: TRBV15; cdr3_aa: ATSRDRGALSSPLH
v_call: TRBV5-1; cdr3_aa: ASSIQDRAMNTEAF
v_call: TRBV15; cdr3_aa: ATSRDLRDYEQY
v_call: TRBV4-2; cdr3_aa: ASSAGPGLAGGSSYEQY
v_call: TRBV10-1; cdr3_aa: ASSPRGGYGYT
v_call: TRBV30; cdr3_aa: AWSFGTSEKLF
v_call: TRBV9; cdr3_aa: ASSPQGAYSPLH
v_call: TRBV5-6; cdr3_aa: ASSSRGGLTSGTYEQY
v_call: TRBV7-6; cdr3_aa: ASSFSGPRGELF
v_call: TRBV5-5; cdr3_aa: ANTLSGGSRETQY
v_call: TRBV2; cdr3_aa: ASSEGPGYGYT
v_call: TRBV10-2; cdr3_aa: ASSEDSSGNTIY
v_call: TRBV29-1; cdr3_aa: SVRPGGGSYEQY
v_call: TRBV5-1; cdr3_aa: ASSSEVSGGANEQF
v_call: TRBV2; cdr3_aa: ASSVRDSPSGYT
v_call: TRBV5-1; cdr3_aa: ASSDGREGEKLF
v_call: TRBV5-1; cdr3_aa: ASSLDGTMNTEAF
v_call: TRBV5-1; cdr3_aa: ASNLGQGNSPLH
v_call: TRBV19; cdr3_aa: ASSIVGRSNTEAF
v_call: TRBV2; cdr3_aa: ASQQGSNQPQH
v_call: TRBV11-2; cdr3_aa: ASSSPGVSSSYEQY
v_call: TRBV15; cdr3_aa: ATGPSRVAVRDGQGKTSNQPQH
v_call: TRBV19; cdr3_aa: ASSTFSGGPGIQY
v_call: TRBV11-2; cdr3_aa: ASSEQGPSSYEQY
v_call: TRBV18; cdr3_aa: ASSLQGNSYEQY
v_call: TRBV18; cdr3_aa: ASSPDTGGYETQY
v_call: TRBV28; cdr3_aa: ASSGSYEQY
v_call: TRBV5-6; cdr3_aa: ASSPQGGGNQPQH
v_call: TRBV7-9; cdr3_aa: ASSSSTGTSYGYT
v_call: TRBV6-1; cdr3_aa: ASSQEGFSGNTIY
v_call: TRBV11-2; cdr3_aa: ASRFPGLAGETQY
v_call: TRBV6-6; cdr3_aa: ATHPGSSYEQY
v_call: TRBV19; cdr3_aa: ASRKGQGVTEAF
v_call: TRBV10-2; cdr3_aa: ASRDRANYGYT